A single sample gave rise to the 12 T cell receptor beta chains below, sequenced in a study of HIV-infected patients and healthy controls. Follow-up blood was drawn about 14 weeks, roughly three months, after antiretroviral therapy began. All unsorted peripheral T cells were captured because whole blood was used without fractionation. cDNA was made from about 500 ng RNA using alpha and beta constant primers. Separate chain-specific third strand synthesis with multiplexing indices produced the alpha and beta libraries. TCRdb ran MiXCR on the 5' RACE reads and lists one entry per CDR3 protein. The top ten clones hold about 37% of a sample with about 14,000 distinct CDR3 sequences, around 12% of them seen once. This specimen was blood, taken during antiretroviral therapy. The source of these receptors is an adult with HIV infection. The donor label of this sample is uncertain.

This clonotype was seen a few times. J is TRBJ2-2 and V is TRBV24-1, with TRBD2 as a possible D gene (6 bases). Germline CDR1 and CDR2: KGHDR and SFDVKD. V lost 9 bases to trimming and J lost 3 bases, with 13 bases between them. The CDR3 is 14 amino acids. The CDR3 DNA reads TGTGCCACCGCGGAGGGGAGAGACACCGGGGAGCTGTTTTTT. Residues: CATAEGRDTGELFF.

In this sample, this clonotype turned up many times. This chain uses TRBV3-1 with TRBJ2-2, with D unclear. V was shortened by 1 base and J by 5 bases, with 8 bases between the two germline ends. This CDR3 is 14 amino acids long. CDR1 is LGHDT and CDR2 is YNNKEL in the germline V gene (reference sequence). The CDR3: CASSQVGPTGELFF. CDR3 coding DNA: TGTGCCAGCAGCCAAGTTGGACCGACCGGGGAGCTGTTTTTT.

This clonotype was observed at least ten times. V gene TRBV4-2 combines with J gene TRBJ2-2, with TRBD2 identical over 9 bases. Looked up from germline, CDR1 is LGHNA and CDR2 is YNFKEQ. The CDR3 extends over 18 amino acids. The trim removed 0 bases at V and 8 bases at J, leaving 13 bases unmatched. The CDR3 reads CASSQDLVAGGPWGELFF. CDR3 coding DNA: TGTGCCAGCAGCCAAGATCTGGTGGCGGGAGGGCCGTGGGGGGAGCTGTTTTTT.

The J gene is TRBJ2-3, the V gene TRBV7-2; D is uncertain. Germline V gene data show CDR1 as SGHTA and CDR2 as FQGNSA. V was trimmed by 3 bases and J by 10 bases, leaving 14 bases between them. This CDR3 spans 13 amino acids. CDR3 loop: CASSFKDTVAQYF. The CDR3 bases are TGTGCCAGCAGCTTTAAAGACACCGTCGCGCAGTATTTT.

The table lists this clonotype with many counts. This sequence joins TRBV10-3 and TRBJ1-2; D is perhaps TRBD1 (5 bases). This CDR3 spans 14 amino acids. V shed 7 bases and J shed 2 bases, with 14 bases lying between them. Germline CDR1 and CDR2: ENHRY and SYGVKD. The CDR3 is CAITQTAGNYGYTF. CDR3 in DNA: TGTGCCATCACACAGACAGCAGGGAACTATGGCTACACCTTC.

Note on this clonotype: Given a much more abundant clone one base away, this may be a read error. The chain is built from TRBV4-2 and TRBJ2-7; 10 nucleotides agree with TRBD2. CDR1 and CDR2 from the germline V gene are LGHNA and YNFKEQ. The CDR3 covers 16 residues. CDR3 in DNA: TGTGCCAGCAGCCAAGATAGGGCTAGCGGGGGTTACGAGCATTACTTC. Encoded protein: CASSQDRASGGYEHYF.

This clonotype has a count of ten or more. J is TRBJ2-3 and V is TRBV3-1, with TRBD2 identical over 7 bases. This CDR3 is built from 16 residues. J gave up 5 bases and V 3 bases, and 11 bases lay outside the gene matches. Germline values: CDR1 LGHDT, CDR2 YNNKEL (reference sequence). This CDR3 reads CASSQFGIAGEDTQYF. CDR3 nucleotide sequence: TGTGCCAGCAGCCAGTTCGGAATAGCGGGTGAAGATACGCAGTATTTT.

This clonotype was picked up many times. The V call is TRBV6-5, the J call TRBJ2-1; 15 nucleotides line up with TRBD2. The germline gives CDR1 MNHEY, CDR2 SVGAGI. V lost 2 bases to trimming and J lost 5 bases; unmatched junction nucleotides: 4. The CDR3 has 17 amino acids. The CDR3 DNA reads as TGTGCCAGCAGTTACCCCGGACTAGCGGGAGGGAACAATGAGCAGTTCTTC. It specifies CASSYPGLAGGNNEQFF.

The chain joins TRBV5-4 to TRBJ2-1; 8 bases map to TRBD1. The V gene end was trimmed by 6 bases and the J gene end by 0 bases; junction bases not matched to a gene: 8. Germline lookup yields CDR1 SGHNT and CDR2 YYREEE (reference sequence). The CDR3 sequence is 16 residues long. DNA for the CDR3: TGTGCCAGCACCAAAAGGACAGGGAGCTCCTACAATGAGCAGTTCTTC. The encoded protein is CASTKRTGSSYNEQFF.

Ten or more counts support this clonotype. CDR3 sequence (DNA): TGTGCCAGCAGTTACGGGACAGGTAGTTCCCCAGATACGCAGTATTTT. Encoded protein: CASSYGTGSSPDTQYF. The gene calls are TRBV6-6 and TRBJ2-3, with 8 bases aligning to TRBD1. The CDR3 spans 16 residues. Germline CDR1 and CDR2: MNHNY and SVGAGI (reference sequence). Trimming took 2 bases from V and 4 from J; bases not matched to a gene: 8.

This chain connects TRBV29-1 to TRBJ1-2; no clear D. This CDR3 is 12 amino acids long. Trimming cost V 4 bases and J 3 bases, with 9 bases left between them. The germline V gene has CDR1 SQVTM and CDR2 ANQGSEA. DNA of the CDR3: TGCAGCGTTGGGGCGGAAGACTATGGCTACACCTTC. Its protein product is CSVGAEDYGYTF. The whole variable domain, filled in from reference TRBV29-1 and TRBJ1-2, reads SAVISQKPSRDICQRGTSLTIQCQVDSQVTMMFWYRQQPGQSLTLIATANQGSEATYESGFVIDKFPISRPNLTFSTLTVSNMSPEDSSIYLCSVGAEDYGYTFGSGTRLTVV.

Of note for this clonotype: This likely traces to a read error, being one base from a far larger clone. V and J are TRBV7-2 and TRBJ2-5; D is ambiguous. Germline V lookup: CDR1 SGHTA, CDR2 FQGNSA. The CDR3 extends over 10 amino acids. CDR3 nucleotides: TGTGCCAGCAGCTTAGAGACCCATTACTTC. It encodes CASSLETHYF.